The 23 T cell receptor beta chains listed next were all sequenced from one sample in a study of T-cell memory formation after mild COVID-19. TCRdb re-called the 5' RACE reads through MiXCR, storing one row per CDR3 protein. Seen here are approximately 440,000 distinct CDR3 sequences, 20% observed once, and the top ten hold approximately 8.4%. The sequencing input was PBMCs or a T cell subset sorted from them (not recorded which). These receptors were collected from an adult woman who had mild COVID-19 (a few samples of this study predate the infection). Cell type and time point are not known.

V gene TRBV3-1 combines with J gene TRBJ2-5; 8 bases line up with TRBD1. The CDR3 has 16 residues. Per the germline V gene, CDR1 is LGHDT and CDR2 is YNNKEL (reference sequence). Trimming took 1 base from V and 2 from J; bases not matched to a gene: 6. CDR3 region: CASSQVPGQGQETQYF. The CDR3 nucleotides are TGTGCCAGCAGCCAAGTCCCCGGACAGGGACAAGAGACCCAGTACTTC.

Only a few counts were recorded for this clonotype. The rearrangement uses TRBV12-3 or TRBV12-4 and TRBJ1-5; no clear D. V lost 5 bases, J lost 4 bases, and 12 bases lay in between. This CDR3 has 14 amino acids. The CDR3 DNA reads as TGTGCCAGCAGTCCCGGGCTTCAAAATCAGCCCCAGCATTTT. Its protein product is CASSPGLQNQPQHF.

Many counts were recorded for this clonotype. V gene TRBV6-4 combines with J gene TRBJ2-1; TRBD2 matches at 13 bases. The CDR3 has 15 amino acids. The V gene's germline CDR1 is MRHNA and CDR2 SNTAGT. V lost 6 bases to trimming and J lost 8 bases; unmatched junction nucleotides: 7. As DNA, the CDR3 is TGTGCCAGCAGCCCAGGACTAGCGGGAGTGGATGAGCAGTTCTTC. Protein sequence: CASSPGLAGVDEQFF.

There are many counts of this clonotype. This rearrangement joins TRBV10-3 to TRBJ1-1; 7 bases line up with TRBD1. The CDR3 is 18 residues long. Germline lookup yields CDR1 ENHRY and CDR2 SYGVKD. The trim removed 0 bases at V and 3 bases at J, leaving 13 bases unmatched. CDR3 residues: CAISESGRGGREDTEAFF. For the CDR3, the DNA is TGTGCCATCAGTGAGTCGGGTAGAGGGGGCAGGGAAGACACTGAAGCTTTCTTT.

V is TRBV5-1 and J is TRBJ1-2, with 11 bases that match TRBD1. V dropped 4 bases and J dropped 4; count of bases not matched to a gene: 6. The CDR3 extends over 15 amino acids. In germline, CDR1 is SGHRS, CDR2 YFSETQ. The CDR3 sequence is CASSARTGGGYGYTF. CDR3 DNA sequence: TGCGCCAGCAGCGCCCGGACAGGGGGCGGCTATGGCTACACCTTC.

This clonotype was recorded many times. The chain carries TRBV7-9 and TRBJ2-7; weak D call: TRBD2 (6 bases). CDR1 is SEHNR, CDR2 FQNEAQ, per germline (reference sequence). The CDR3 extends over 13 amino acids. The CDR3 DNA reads TGTGCAGGTGGGGACTCGTCCTCCTACGAGCAGTACTTC. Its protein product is CAGGDSSSYEQYF.

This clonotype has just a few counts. The CDR3 DNA follows: TGTGCCAGCGGGGAGTATACCTACGAGCAGTACTTC. Translating it yields CASGEYTYEQYF. This chain joins TRBV27 and TRBJ2-7; weak D call: TRBD2 (5 bases). Per germline, CDR1 MNHEY and CDR2 SMNVEV (reference sequence). Trimming removed 8 bases at V and 2 bases at J, with 10 bases between. The CDR3 length is 12 residues.

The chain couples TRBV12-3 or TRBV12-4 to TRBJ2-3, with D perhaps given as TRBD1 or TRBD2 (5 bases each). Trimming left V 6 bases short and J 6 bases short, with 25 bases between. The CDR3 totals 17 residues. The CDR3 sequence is CASRTGRRGLIDDTQYF. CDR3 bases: TGTGCCAGCAGGACCGGGCGCCGGGGCCTCATCGATGATACGCAGTATTTT.

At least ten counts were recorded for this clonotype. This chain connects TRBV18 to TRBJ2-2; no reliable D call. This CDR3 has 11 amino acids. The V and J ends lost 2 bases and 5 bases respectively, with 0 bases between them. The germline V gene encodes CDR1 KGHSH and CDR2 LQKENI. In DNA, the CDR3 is TGTGCCAGCTCACCAACCGGGGAGCTGTTTTTT. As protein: CASSPTGELFF.

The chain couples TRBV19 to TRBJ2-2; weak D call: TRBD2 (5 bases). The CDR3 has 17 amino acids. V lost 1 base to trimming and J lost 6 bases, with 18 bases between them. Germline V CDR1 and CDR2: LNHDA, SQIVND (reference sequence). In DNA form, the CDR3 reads TGTGCCAGTAGTATAGTCGGGGTTAGCCGGTATGCCGGGGAGCTGTTTTTT. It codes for CASSIVGVSRYAGELFF.

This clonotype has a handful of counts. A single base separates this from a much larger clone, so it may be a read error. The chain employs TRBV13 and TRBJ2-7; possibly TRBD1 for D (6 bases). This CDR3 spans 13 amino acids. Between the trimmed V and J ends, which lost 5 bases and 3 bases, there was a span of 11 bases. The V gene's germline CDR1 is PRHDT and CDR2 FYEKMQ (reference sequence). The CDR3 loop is CASSRRGGYEQYF. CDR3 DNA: TGTGCCAGCAGCAGGAGAGGGGGCTACGAGCAGTACTTC.

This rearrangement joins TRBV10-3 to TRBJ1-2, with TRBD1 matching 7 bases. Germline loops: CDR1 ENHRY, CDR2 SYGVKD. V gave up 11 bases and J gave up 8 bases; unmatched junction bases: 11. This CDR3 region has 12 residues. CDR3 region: CAVQGTAPGYTF. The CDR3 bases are TGTGCCGTCCAAGGGACAGCACCGGGCTACACCTTC.

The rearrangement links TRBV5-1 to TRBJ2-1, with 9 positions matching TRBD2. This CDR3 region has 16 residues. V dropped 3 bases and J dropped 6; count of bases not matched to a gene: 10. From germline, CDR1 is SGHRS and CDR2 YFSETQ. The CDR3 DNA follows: TGCGCCAGCAGCTCAGGAGCTAGCGGGGTATTCAATGAGCAGTTCTTC. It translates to CASSSGASGVFNEQFF.

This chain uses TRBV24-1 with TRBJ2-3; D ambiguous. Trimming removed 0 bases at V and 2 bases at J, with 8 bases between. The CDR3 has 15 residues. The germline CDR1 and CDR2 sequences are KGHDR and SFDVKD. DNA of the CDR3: TGTGCCACCAGTGATTTGGATGATATCACAGATACGCAGTATTTT. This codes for CATSDLDDITDTQYF.

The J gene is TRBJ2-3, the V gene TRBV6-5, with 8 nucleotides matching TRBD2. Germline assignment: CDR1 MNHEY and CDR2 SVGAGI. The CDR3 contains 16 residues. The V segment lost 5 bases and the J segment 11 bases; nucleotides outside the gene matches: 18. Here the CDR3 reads CASSPGRLAGPWGQYF. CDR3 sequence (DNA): TGTGCCAGCAGTCCCGGCCGGCTAGCGGGTCCCTGGGGGCAGTATTTT.

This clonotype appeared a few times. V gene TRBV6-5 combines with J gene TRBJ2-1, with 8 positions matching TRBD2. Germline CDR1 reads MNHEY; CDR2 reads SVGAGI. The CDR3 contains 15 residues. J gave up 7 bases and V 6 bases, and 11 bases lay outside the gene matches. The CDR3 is CASRSQGLGGNEQFF. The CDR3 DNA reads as TGTGCCAGCAGATCCCAGGGACTAGGCGGGAATGAGCAGTTCTTC.

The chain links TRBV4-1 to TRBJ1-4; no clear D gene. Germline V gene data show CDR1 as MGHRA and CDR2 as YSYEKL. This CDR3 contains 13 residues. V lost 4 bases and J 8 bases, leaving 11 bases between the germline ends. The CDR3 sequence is CASSRTLGEKLFF. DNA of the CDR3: TGCGCCAGCAGCCGCACTTTGGGGGAAAAACTGTTTTTT.

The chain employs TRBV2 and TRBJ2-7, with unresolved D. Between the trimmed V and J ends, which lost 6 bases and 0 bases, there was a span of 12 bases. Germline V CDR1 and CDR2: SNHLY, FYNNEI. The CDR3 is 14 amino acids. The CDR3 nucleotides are TGTGCCAGCAGGGATCCGGAGAGCTCCTACGAGCAGTACTTC. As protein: CASRDPESSYEQYF.

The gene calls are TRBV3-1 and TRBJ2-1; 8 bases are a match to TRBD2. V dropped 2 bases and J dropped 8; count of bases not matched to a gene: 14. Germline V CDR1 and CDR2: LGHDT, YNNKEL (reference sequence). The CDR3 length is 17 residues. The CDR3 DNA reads TGTGCCAGCAGCCAACTTGTGGGGACTAGAGTTTTAGATGAGCAGTTCTTC. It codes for CASSQLVGTRVLDEQFF.

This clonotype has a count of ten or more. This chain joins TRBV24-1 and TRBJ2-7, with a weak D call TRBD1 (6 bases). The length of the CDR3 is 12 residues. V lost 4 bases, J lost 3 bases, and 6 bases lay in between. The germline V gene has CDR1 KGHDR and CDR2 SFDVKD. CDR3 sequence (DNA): TGTGCCACCAGTGAACAGGGCTACGAGCAGTACTTC. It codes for CATSEQGYEQYF.

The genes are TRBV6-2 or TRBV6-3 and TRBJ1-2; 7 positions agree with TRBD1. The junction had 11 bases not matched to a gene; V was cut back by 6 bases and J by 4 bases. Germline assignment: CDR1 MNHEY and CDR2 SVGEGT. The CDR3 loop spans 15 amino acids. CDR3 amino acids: CASSTEGGAGYGYTF. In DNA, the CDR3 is TGTGCCAGCAGCACCGAAGGGGGCGCGGGCTATGGCTACACCTTC.

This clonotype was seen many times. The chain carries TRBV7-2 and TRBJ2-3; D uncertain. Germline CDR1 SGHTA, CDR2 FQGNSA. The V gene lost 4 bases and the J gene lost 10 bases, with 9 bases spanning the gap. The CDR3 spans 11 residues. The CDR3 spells CASSSTGAQYF. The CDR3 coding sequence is TGTGCCAGCAGCTCCACGGGTGCGCAGTATTTT.

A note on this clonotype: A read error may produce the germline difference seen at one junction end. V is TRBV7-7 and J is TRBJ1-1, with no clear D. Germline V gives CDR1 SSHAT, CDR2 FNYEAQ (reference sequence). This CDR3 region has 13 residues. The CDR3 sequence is CASSLVSGGEAFF. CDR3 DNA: TGTGCTAGCAGCTTAGTTTCAGGAGGGGAAGCTTTCTTT.